This T cell receptor beta chain was sequenced during a study of T cells after yellow fever vaccination (dated by TCRdb to the late 2010s). For the study in its entirety: Libraries from fractions with low cell numbers were prepared with the SMART-Seq v4 Ultra Low Input RNA kit. To follow T-cell clones before and after primary and booster YFV17D yellow fever vaccination, bulk TCR alpha and beta repertoires were sequenced over time. Two healthy male donors made up the cohort, one aged 18 to 29 years and the other aged 30 to 40 years. Blood was collected at multiple timepoints before and after primary and secondary immunization, and bulk PBMC replicates and cell subsets were isolated. What the study reported, not specific to this receptor: The study included only a couple of donors, which limits how far the findings can be generalized. A small fraction of clonotypes showed up in both the CD4 and CD8 compartments, probably as a result of convergent recombination. Compared with the primary T-cell response, the secondary T-cell response was weaker but faster, peaking on day 5 rather than day 15. After the booster, most of the clones that had expanded following primary vaccination were detected again (roughly 97% of CD4 and around nine tenths of CD8), which suggests that memory was broadly maintained. FACS-sorted repertoires could contain abundant contaminating clonotypes from the bulk population, so computational filtering was required.

Taken with the paper, the label for treatment or condition translates to: live attenuated yellow fever vaccine strain. At every blood-draw timepoint, two biological replicates of bulk PBMCs were collected. PBMCs were isolated from peripheral blood using a standard Ficoll-Paque protocol. RNA was extracted with TriZol from bulk PBMCs, CD4 and CD8 fractions, and dextramer-positive and dextramer-negative fractions. Concerning this clonotype: What antigen it recognizes has not been identified. Base qualities are missing; no much larger clone stands one base away.

Instrument used: Illumina NovaSeq 6000. TCR cDNA was made using 5'RACE template switching, a step that added a universal primer site and unique molecular identifiers. cDNA synthesis was primed from both the TCR alpha and TCR beta constant segments. Two PCR steps were used to amplify libraries, with sample barcodes and sequencing adapters being added in the second step. Sequencing of the libraries was done on either Illumina HiSeq 2500 (2x100 bp) or NovaSeq (2x150 bp). Per the source publication's procedure: Demultiplexing of reads and collapsing into UMI consensus sequences were performed with MIGEC, and V(D)J alignment was carried out with MiXCR. Vaccine-responding clonotypes were defined with edgeR using replicate PBMC samples, requiring FDR below 0.01 and a log2 fold change above 5 up to day 15. Bulk clonotypes were assigned CD4 or CD8 identity according to which sequenced CD4 or CD8 repertoire held them at higher abundance. Using fastp at Q25 and MiXCR, TCRdb reprocessed the public reads and kept productive beta chains. Records with the same CDR3 protein are collapsed into one entry carrying the most frequent genes and DNA. The V and J calls shown here were made by TCRdb, not taken from the authors' results. In this sample the table shows about 310,000 distinct CDR3 sequences, approximately 3.9% of which occur a single time. The ten most abundant clones make up 23% of the sample.

The CDR1 and CDR2 encoded by the germline V gene are SGHTA and FQGTGA. Trimming leaves V shorter by 5 bases and J shorter by 6 bases, with the junction holding 6 bases beyond the gene matches. Inclusive of the bounding cysteine and phenylalanine, the CDR3 is 14 residues long. Kept here is only the CDR3 DNA, which spans 42 bases and is read in frame from base 1. The rearrangement combines TRBV7-3 with TRBJ2-1; the junction holds 8 bases that match TRBD2. The sequenced sample was PBMCs, obtained on the day of the yellow fever booster vaccination. The source of this sequence is a man aged 18-30 years who received the YFV17D yellow fever vaccine. The DNA reads TGTGCCAGCAGCGATTCAGCGGGGGTCAATGAGCAGTTCTTC. Protein translation: CASSDSAGVNEQFF.